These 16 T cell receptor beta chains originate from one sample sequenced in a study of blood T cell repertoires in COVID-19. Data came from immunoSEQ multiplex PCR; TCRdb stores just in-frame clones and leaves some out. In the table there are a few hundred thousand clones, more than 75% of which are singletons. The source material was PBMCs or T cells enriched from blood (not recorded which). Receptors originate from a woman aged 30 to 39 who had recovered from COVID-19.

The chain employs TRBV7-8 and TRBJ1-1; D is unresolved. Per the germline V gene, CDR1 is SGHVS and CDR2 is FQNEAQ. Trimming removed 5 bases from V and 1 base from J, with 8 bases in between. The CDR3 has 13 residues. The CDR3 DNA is TGTGCCAGCAGCCTTCGTTGGAACACTGAAGCTTTCTTT. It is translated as CASSLRWNTEAFF.

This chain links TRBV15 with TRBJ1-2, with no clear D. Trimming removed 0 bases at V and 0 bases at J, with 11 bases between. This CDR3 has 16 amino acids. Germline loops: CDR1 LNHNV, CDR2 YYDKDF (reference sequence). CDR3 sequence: CATSRDRADSNYGYTF. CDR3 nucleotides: TGTGCCACCAGCAGAGATCGTGCAGATTCTAACTATGGCTACACCTTC. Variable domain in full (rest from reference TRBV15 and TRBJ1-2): DAMVIQNPRYQVTQFGKPVTLSCSQTLNHNVMYWYQQKSSQAPKLLFHYYDKDFNNEADTPDNFQSRRPNTSFCFLDIRSPGLGDTAMYLCATSRDRADSNYGYTFGSGTRLTVV.

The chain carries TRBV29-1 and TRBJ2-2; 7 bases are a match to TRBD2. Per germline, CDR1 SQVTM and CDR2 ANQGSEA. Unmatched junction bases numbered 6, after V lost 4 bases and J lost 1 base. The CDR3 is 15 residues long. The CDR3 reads CSVGKGGGNTGELFF. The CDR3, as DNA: TGCAGCGTTGGGAAGGGCGGGGGGAACACCGGGGAGCTGTTTTTT.

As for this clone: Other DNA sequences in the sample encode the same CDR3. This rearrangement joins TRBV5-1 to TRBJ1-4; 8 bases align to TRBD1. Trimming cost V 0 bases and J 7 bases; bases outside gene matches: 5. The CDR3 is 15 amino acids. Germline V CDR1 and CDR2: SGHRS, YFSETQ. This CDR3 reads CASSLAGQGGEKLFF. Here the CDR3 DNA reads TGCGCCAGCAGCTTGGCTGGACAGGGAGGTGAAAAACTGTTTTTT.

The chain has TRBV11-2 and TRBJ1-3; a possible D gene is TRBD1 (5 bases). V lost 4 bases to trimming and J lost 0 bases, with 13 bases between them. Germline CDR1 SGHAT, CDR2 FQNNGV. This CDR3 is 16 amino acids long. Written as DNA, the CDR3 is TGTGCCAGCAGCTCCTTCCGGGACTTCTCTGGAAACACCATATATTTT. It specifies CASSSFRDFSGNTIYF.

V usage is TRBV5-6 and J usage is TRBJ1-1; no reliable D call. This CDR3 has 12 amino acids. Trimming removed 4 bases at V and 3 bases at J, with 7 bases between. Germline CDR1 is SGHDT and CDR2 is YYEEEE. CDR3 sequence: CASSRQDTEAFF. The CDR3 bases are TGTGCCAGCAGCAGGCAGGACACTGAAGCTTTCTTT.

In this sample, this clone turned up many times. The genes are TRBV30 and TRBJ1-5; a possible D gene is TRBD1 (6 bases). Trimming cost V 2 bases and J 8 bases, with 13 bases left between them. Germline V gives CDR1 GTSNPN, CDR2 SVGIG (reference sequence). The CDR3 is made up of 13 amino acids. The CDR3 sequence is CAWSTGGLEPQHF. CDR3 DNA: TGTGCCTGGAGTACGGGGGGCTTGGAGCCCCAGCATTTT.

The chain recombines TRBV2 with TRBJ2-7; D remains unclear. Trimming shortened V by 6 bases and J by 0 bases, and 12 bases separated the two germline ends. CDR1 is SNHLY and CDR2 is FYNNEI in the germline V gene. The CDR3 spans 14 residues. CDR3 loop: CASRPGSSSYEQYF. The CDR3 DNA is TGTGCCAGCAGGCCCGGGTCTAGCTCCTACGAGCAGTACTTC.

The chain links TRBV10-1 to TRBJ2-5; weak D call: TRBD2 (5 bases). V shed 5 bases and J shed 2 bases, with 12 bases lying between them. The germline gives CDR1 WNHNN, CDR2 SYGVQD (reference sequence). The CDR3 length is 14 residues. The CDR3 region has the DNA TGCGCCAGCAGTCTTCGCGCGGGTCAAGAGACCCAGTACTTC. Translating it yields CASSLRAGQETQYF.

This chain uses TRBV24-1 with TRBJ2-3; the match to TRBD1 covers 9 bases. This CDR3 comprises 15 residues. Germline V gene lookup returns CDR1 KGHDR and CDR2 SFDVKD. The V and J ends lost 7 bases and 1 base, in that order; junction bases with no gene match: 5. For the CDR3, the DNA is TGTGCCACCAGCCTGACAGGGGGGGGCACAGATACGCAGTATTTT. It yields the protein CATSLTGGGTDTQYF.

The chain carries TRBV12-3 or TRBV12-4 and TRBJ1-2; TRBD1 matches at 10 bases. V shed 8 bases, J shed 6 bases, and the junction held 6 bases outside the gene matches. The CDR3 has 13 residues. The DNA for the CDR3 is TGTGCCAGCGGTCGACAGGGGGCTGATGGCTACACCTTC. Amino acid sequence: CASGRQGADGYTF.

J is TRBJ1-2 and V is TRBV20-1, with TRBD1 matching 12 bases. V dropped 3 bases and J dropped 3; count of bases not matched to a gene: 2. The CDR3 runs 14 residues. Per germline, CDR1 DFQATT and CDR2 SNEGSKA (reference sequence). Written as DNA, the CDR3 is TGCAGTGCTAGTCGGGACAGGGGGCACTATGGCTACACCTTC. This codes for CSASRDRGHYGYTF.

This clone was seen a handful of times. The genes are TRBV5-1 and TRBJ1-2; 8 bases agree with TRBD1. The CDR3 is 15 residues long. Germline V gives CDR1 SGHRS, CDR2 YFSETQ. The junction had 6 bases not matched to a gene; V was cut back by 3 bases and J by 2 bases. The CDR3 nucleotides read TGCGCCAGCAGCTCGGAACCAGGGGGCAACTATGGCTACACCTTC. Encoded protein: CASSSEPGGNYGYTF.

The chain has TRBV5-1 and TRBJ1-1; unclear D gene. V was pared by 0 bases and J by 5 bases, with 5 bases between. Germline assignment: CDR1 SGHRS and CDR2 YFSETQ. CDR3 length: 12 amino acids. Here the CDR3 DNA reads TGCGCCAGCAGCTTGGTTTCGACTGAAGCTTTCTTT. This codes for CASSLVSTEAFF.

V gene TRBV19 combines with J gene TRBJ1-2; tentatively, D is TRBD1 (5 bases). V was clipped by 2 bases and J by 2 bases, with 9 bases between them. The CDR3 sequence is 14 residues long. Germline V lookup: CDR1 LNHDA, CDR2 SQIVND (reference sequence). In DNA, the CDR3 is TGTGCCAGTAGTATACCAGGGATAAACTATGGCTACACCTTC. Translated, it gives CASSIPGINYGYTF. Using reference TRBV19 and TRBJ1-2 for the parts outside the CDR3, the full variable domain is DGGITQSPKYLFRKEGQNVTLSCEQNLNHDAMYWYRQDPGQGLRLIYYSQIVNDFQKGDIAEGYSVSREKKESFPLTVTSAQKNPTAFYLCASSIPGINYGYTFGSGTRLTVV.

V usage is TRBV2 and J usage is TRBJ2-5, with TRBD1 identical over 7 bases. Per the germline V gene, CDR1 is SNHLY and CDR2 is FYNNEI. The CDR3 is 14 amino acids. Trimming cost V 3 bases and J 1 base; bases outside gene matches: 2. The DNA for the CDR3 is TGTGCCAGCAGTGAGGACAGGTTCCAAGAGACCCAGTACTTC. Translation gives CASSEDRFQETQYF. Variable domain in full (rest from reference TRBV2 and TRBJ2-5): EPEVTQTPSHQVTQMGQEVILRCVPISNHLYFYWYRQILGQKVEFLVSFYNNEISEKSEIFDDQFSVERPDGSNFTLKIRSTKLEDSAMYFCASSEDRFQETQYFGPGTRLLVL.